The 2 T cell receptor beta chains below were found in one sample sequenced in a study of T cell repertoires in cytomegalovirus infection. TCRdb fed the reads into MiXCR, producing one record per CDR3 protein. The sample consists of hundreds of thousands of distinct CDR3 sequences, 8% to 9.5% of them appearing once. Specimen: PBMCs. These receptors all stem from a human donor in good health (CMV status not recorded). Some clones in this sample may be carry-over from other donors' samples.

The chain couples TRBV19 to TRBJ1-2; D is ambiguous. Trimming removed 6 bases at V and 6 bases at J, with 14 bases between. Germline assignment: CDR1 LNHDA and CDR2 SQIVND (reference sequence). This CDR3 is 13 amino acids long. CDR3 in DNA: TGTGCCAGTAGCCTCCCCACAAGGGATGGCTACACCTTC. Amino acids: CASSLPTRDGYTF.

This clonotype was counted only a few times. V and J are TRBV15 and TRBJ1-2, with D possibly matching TRBD1 (5 bases). The CDR3 sequence is 14 residues long. The V end lost 6 bases, the J end lost 5 bases, and 16 bases lay between the germline ends. Germline CDR1 and CDR2: LNHNV and YYDKDF (reference sequence). The DNA of the CDR3 is TGTGCCACCAGGGGAGGCGGGGACCCATATGGCTACACCTTC. Protein sequence: CATRGGGDPYGYTF.